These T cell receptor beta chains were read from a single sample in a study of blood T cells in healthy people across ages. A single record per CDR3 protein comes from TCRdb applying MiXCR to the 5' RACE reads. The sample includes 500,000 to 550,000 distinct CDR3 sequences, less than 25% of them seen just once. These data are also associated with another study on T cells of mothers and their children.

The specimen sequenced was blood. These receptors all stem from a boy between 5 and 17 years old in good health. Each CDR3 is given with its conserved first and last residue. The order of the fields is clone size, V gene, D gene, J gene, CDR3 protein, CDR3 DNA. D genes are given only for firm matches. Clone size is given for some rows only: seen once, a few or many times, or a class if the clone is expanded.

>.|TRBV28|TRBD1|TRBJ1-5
CASSFRQGGDNQPQHF
TGTGCCAGCAGTTTCAGGCAGGGGGGTGACAATCAGCCCCAGCATTTT
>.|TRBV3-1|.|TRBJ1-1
CASSQAALGRKHTEAFF
TGTGCCAGCAGCCAAGCCGCCCTGGGACGGAAACACACTGAAGCTTTCTTT
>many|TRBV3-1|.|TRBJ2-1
CASSRRRGNEQFF
TGTGCCAGCAGCCGGAGAAGAGGGAATGAGCAGTTCTTC
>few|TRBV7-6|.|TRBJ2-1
CASSRPGGNEQFF
TGTGCCAGCAGCAGACCTGGGGGAAATGAGCAGTTCTTC
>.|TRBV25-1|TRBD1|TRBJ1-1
CASNGAGTGEGEAFF
TGTGCCAGCAACGGAGCCGGGACAGGGGAAGGTGAAGCTTTCTTT
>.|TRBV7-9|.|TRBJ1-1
CASSFPRVSNTEAFF
TGTGCCAGCAGCTTCCCAAGGGTCAGCAACACTGAAGCTTTCTTT
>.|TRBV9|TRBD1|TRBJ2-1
CASSPDRAGYNEQFF
TGTGCCAGCAGCCCGGACAGGGCCGGGTACAATGAGCAGTTCTTC
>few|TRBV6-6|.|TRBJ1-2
CASSSQGPSPYTF
TGTGCCAGCAGTAGCCAGGGGCCCTCCCCTTACACCTTC
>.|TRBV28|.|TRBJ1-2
CASGPGGSGKMGYTF
TGTGCCAGCGGGCCTGGGGGCAGTGGGAAGATGGGCTACACCTTC
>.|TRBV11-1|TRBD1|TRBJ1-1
CASSPGTGNLEAFF
TGTGCCAGCAGTCCTGGGACAGGAAACCTAGAAGCTTTCTTT
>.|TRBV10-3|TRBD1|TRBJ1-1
CAISGGQGDYTEAFF
TGTGCCATCAGTGGGGGACAGGGCGATTACACTGAAGCTTTCTTT
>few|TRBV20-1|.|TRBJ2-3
CSAIGGGDTQYF
TGCAGTGCTATAGGGGGTGGGGATACGCAGTATTTT
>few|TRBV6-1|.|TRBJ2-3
CASSLGSGTGGSAQYF
TGTGCCAGCAGTCTTGGGTCAGGAACGGGTGGTTCGGCGCAGTATTTT
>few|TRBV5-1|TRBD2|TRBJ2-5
CASSSTSGGARETQYF
TGCGCCAGCAGCTCGACTAGCGGGGGCGCCAGGGAGACCCAGTACTTC
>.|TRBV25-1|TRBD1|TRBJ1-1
CASSGAGGVGAFF
TGTGCCAGCAGTGGGGCAGGGGGAGTAGGGGCTTTCTTT
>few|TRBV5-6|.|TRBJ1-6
CASSVQSGNFYNSPLHF
TGTGCCAGCAGCGTCCAGAGCGGGAACTTCTATAATTCACCCCTCCACTTT
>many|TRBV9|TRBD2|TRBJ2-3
CASRMGSGGLGGDTQYF
TGTGCCAGCAGGATGGGTAGCGGGGGCCTAGGGGGAGATACGCAGTATTTT